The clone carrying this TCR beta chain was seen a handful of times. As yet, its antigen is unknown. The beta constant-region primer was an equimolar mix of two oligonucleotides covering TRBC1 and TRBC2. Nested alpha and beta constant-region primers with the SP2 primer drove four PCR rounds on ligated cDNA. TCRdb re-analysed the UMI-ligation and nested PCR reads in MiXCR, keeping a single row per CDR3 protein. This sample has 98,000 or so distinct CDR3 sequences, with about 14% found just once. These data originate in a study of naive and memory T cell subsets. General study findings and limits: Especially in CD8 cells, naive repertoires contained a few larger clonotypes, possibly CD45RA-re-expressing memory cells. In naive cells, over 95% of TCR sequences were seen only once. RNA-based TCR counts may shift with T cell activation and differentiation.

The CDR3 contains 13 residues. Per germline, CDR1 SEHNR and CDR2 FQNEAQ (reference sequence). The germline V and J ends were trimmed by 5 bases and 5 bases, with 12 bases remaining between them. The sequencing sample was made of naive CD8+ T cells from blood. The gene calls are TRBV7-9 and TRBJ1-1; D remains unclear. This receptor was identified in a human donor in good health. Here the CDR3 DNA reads TGTGCCAGCAGCGCGCCGGGTGGGACTGAAGCTTTCTTT. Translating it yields CASSAPGGTEAFF.